Presented here are 21 T cell receptor beta chains from one specimen sequenced in a study of blood T cell repertoires in COVID-19. Sequencing used immunoSEQ multiplex PCR; TCRdb keeps in-frame clones, though not all of them. This sample has under 140,000 clones; around nine tenths occur once, and the top ten carry around 4.4%. The sequencing input was peripheral blood. All receptors come from a human donor in a cohort sampled during active COVID-19.

The chain joins TRBV29-1 to TRBJ2-1; 8 positions match TRBD1. This CDR3 contains 14 residues. Germline CDR1 is SQVTM and CDR2 is ANQGSEA. Unmatched junction bases numbered 4, after V lost 6 bases and J lost 0 bases. This chain's CDR3 is CSVFDRGSYNEQFF. The CDR3 bases are TGCAGCGTCTTCGACAGGGGCTCCTACAATGAGCAGTTCTTC.

The chain links TRBV7-8 to TRBJ2-2; no firm D call. CDR1 is SGHVS and CDR2 is FQNEAQ in the germline V gene. This CDR3 has 14 amino acids. With 1 base removed from V and 6 bases from J, the gap between germline ends came to 9 bases. The CDR3 coding sequence is TGTGCCAGCAGCTTAGATCGGGTGTCCGGGGAGCTGTTTTTT. Translation gives CASSLDRVSGELFF.

CDR3 residues: CASSKPDPGVIAIQETQYF. CDR3 bases: TGTGCCAGCAGCAAACCCGATCCCGGGGTAATAGCTATCCAAGAGACCCAGTACTTC. The gene calls are TRBV21-1 and TRBJ2-5; TRBD2 is the table's D call, not checked against the DNA. TRBV21-1 is labeled a pseudogene. The CDR3 loop spans 19 amino acids.

This clone was seen once. The rearrangement joins TRBV25-1 to TRBJ1-1, with D possibly matching TRBD1 (6 bases). CDR3 size: 13 residues. V lost 6 bases and J lost 5, with 13 bases in between. Germline V gene data show CDR1 as MGHDK and CDR2 as SYGVNS. CDR3 in DNA: TGTGCCAGCAGCCCCCAGGGGCTGACTGAAGCTTTCTTT. This codes for CASSPQGLTEAFF. The full variable domain, completed using reference TRBV25-1 and TRBJ1-1, is EADIYQTPRYLVIGTGKKITLECSQTMGHDKMYWYQQDPGMELHLIHYSYGVNSTEKGDLSSESTVSRIRTEHFPLTLESARPSHTSQYLCASSPQGLTEAFFGQGTRLTVV.

This chain joins TRBV6-1 and TRBJ1-6; the match to TRBD1 covers 8 bases. Germline V gives CDR1 MNHNS, CDR2 SASEGT. The CDR3 loop spans 17 amino acids. With 0 bases clipped from V and 5 bases from J, the junction kept 6 bases outside the gene matches. CDR3 in DNA: TGTGCCAGCAGTGAAGCGCCAGGGGGACAGGATAATTCACCCCTCCACTTT. It codes for CASSEAPGGQDNSPLHF.

The chain combines TRBV12-3 or TRBV12-4 with TRBJ1-4; 7 bases are a match to TRBD1. The CDR3 is made up of 13 amino acids. V gave up 8 bases and J gave up 8 bases; unmatched junction bases: 8. CDR3 DNA sequence: TGTGCCAGCGTTGGGGCAGGGGGAGAAAAACTGTTTTTT. This translates into CASVGAGGEKLFF.

This chain links TRBV24-1 with TRBJ1-3; weak D call: TRBD1 (5 bases). V lost 7 bases and J lost 0, with 6 bases in between. The germline gives CDR1 KGHDR, CDR2 SFDVKD. This CDR3 comprises 13 residues. As DNA, the CDR3 is TGTGCCACCAGCCAGGGCTCTGGAAACACCATATATTTT. Translation gives CATSQGSGNTIYF.

This clone showed up just once. The same CDR3 is also encoded by other DNA sequences in this sample. The CDR3 DNA follows: TGTGCCTGGAGTGTCCAGGGTTCGTATGGCTACACCTTC. This gives the protein CAWSVQGSYGYTF. The chain links TRBV30 to TRBJ1-2, with D tentatively TRBD1 (5 bases). Trimming removed 0 bases from V and 5 bases from J, with 10 bases in between. Germline CDR1 and CDR2: GTSNPN and SVGIG (reference sequence). The CDR3 totals 13 residues.

The J gene is TRBJ1-1, the V gene TRBV4-1; maybe TRBD1 (5 bases). With 1 base removed from V and 5 bases from J, the gap between germline ends came to 11 bases. Germline CDR1 MGHRA, CDR2 YSYEKL. CDR3 length equals 14 residues. The CDR3 sequence: CASSQGAGRTEAFF. The CDR3 nucleotides read TGCGCCAGCAGCCAAGGGGCAGGGAGGACTGAAGCTTTCTTT.

This CDR3 reads CASSLWGTGGGGNQPQHF. For the CDR3, the DNA is TGTGCCAGCAGTTTATGGGGGACAGGGGGCGGAGGAAATCAGCCCCAGCATTTT. The V call is TRBV28, the J call TRBJ1-5; TRBD1 aligns across 12 bases. This CDR3 has 18 amino acids. Trimming cost V 0 bases and J 4 bases; bases outside gene matches: 7. In germline, CDR1 is MDHEN, CDR2 SYDVKM.

Only one count was recorded for this clone. The chain recombines TRBV5-4 with TRBJ2-1; a weak D match, TRBD2 (6 bases). There are 12 residues in the CDR3. Germline V lookup: CDR1 SGHNT, CDR2 YYREEE (reference sequence). Deletions cut 4 bases from V and 15 bases from J, with 17 bases between. The CDR3 is CASSPRTGVWFF. The CDR3 DNA sequence: TGTGCCAGCAGCCCCCGGACGGGGGTCTGGTTCTTC. The variable domain in full, completed from reference TRBV5-4 and TRBJ2-1, reads ETGVTQSPTHLIKTRGQQVTLRCSSQSGHNTVSWYQQALGQGPQFIFQYYREEENGRGNFPPRFSGLQFPNYSSELNVNALELDDSALYLCASSPRTGVWFFGPGTRLTVL.

The chain uses TRBV20-1 and TRBJ2-4; D is unresolved. The CDR3 is 11 residues long. V was cut by 3 bases and J by 4 bases, with 4 bases left in between. Per the germline V gene, CDR1 is DFQATT and CDR2 is SNEGSKA (reference sequence). CDR3: CSASPKNIQYF. The CDR3 nucleotides read TGCAGTGCTAGTCCGAAAAACATTCAGTACTTC.

The chain has TRBV7-8 and TRBJ1-5; 7 bases match TRBD1. This CDR3 has 13 residues. Germline CDR1 and CDR2: SGHVS and FQNEAQ. V lost 5 bases and J lost 4; bases outside the gene matches: 2. The CDR3 sequence is CASSQTGNQPQHF. The CDR3 nucleotides are TGTGCCAGCAGCCAGACAGGGAATCAGCCCCAGCATTTT.

The V and J genes are TRBV28 and TRBJ2-5; D is unresolved. Trimming removed 4 bases at V and 5 bases at J, with 17 bases between. Looked up from germline, CDR1 is MDHEN and CDR2 is SYDVKM. There are 15 residues in the CDR3. The CDR3 DNA is TGTGCCAGCAGTTCTCTTAAAAGCCTCGGGGAGACCCAGTACTTC. Its translation: CASSSLKSLGETQYF.

This clone was detected only a few times. The chain uses TRBV15 and TRBJ1-5; D is ambiguous. The CDR3 is 15 amino acids. The germline gives CDR1 LNHNV, CDR2 YYDKDF (reference sequence). The germline V and J ends were trimmed by 1 base and 1 base, with 8 bases remaining between them. The CDR3 reads CATSRGPRSNQPQHF. CDR3 bases: TGTGCCACCAGCAGAGGACCTAGGAGCAATCAGCCCCAGCATTTT.

This clone was seen only a few times. The CDR3 loop reads CASSVEAGASNEQFF. The CDR3 bases are TGTGCCAGCAGCGTAGAAGCGGGAGCGAGCAATGAGCAGTTCTTC. The chain employs TRBV9 and TRBJ2-1, with 8 bases identical to TRBD2. This CDR3 is built from 15 residues. The ends lost 0 bases at V and 6 bases at J; junction bases unmatched: 5. Per the germline V gene, CDR1 is SGDLS and CDR2 is YYNGEE.

This rearrangement joins TRBV7-9 to TRBJ1-1, with TRBD1 matching over 7 bases. CDR1 and CDR2 (germline): SEHNR, FQNEAQ (reference sequence). The CDR3 has 14 residues. With 5 bases clipped from V and 0 bases from J, the junction kept 3 bases outside the gene matches. The CDR3 here is CASSPGTVNTEAFF. The CDR3 nucleotides are TGTGCCAGCAGCCCCGGGACAGTGAACACTGAAGCTTTCTTT.

The chain links TRBV9 to TRBJ1-1; a weak D match, TRBD1 (5 bases). CDR3 size: 17 residues. Trimming took off 0 bases at V and 4 bases at J, with 19 bases between the two ends. Germline values: CDR1 SGDLS, CDR2 YYNGEE. CDR3 DNA sequence: TGTGCCAGCAGCGTAGTTTCCGGGGCTTGGGAGGGCACTGAAGCTTTCTTT. The encoded protein is CASSVVSGAWEGTEAFF.

The rearrangement uses TRBV7-8 and TRBJ2-1; tentative D call: TRBD2 (5 bases). Germline lookup yields CDR1 SGHVS and CDR2 FQNEAQ. Trimming shortened V by 3 bases and J by 2 bases, and 26 bases separated the two germline ends. The CDR3 length is 20 residues. CDR3 in amino acids: CASSLGNLVYRRKTYNEQFF. For the CDR3, the DNA is TGTGCCAGCAGCTTGGGTAATCTGGTGTACCGGAGGAAAACCTACAATGAGCAGTTCTTC.

The chain joins TRBV4-2 to TRBJ2-3; weak D call: TRBD1 (5 bases). Per the germline V gene, CDR1 is LGHNA and CDR2 is YNFKEQ. The germline V and J ends were trimmed by 7 bases and 0 bases, with 20 bases remaining between them. The CDR3 runs 17 residues. The DNA for the CDR3 is TGTGCCAGCACCCTACTATCAGGGTCTGCTAGCACAGATACGCAGTATTTT. Its translation: CASTLLSGSASTDTQYF.

The chain joins TRBV28 to TRBJ2-1; 11 positions match TRBD2. Germline loops: CDR1 MDHEN, CDR2 SYDVKM. This CDR3 comprises 16 residues. V gave up 4 bases and J gave up 10 bases; unmatched junction bases: 12. As DNA, the CDR3 is TGTGCCAGCAGTTCCCCTCTTAGCGGGAGGGCAAGGGAGCAGTTCTTC. Translation: CASSSPLSGRAREQFF.